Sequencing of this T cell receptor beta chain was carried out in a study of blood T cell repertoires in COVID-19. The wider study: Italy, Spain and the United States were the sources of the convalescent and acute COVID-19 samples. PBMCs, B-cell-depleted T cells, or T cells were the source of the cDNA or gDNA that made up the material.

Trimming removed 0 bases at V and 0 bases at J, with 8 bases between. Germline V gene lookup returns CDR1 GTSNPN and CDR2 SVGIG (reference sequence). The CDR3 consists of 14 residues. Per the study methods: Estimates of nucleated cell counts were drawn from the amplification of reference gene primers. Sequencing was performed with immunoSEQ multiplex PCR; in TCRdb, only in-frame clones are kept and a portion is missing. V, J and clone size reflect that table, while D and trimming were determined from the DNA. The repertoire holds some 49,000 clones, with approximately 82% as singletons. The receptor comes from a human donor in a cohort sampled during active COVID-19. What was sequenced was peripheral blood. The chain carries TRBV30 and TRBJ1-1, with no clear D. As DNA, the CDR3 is TGTGCCTGGAGTGTCCGGCGGGTGAACACTGAAGCTTTCTTT. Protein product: CAWSVRRVNTEAFF.